Presented here are 24 T cell receptor beta chains from one specimen sequenced in a study of blood T cell repertoires in COVID-19. Clones were sequenced by immunoSEQ multiplex PCR, and TCRdb holds only the in-frame ones, with some missing. The sample yields around 25,000 clones, about 72% seen once. Specimen: peripheral blood. Source of these receptors: an elderly woman with acute or convalescent COVID-19.

This chain uses TRBV7-9 with TRBJ2-7; D not resolved. In germline, CDR1 is SEHNR, CDR2 FQNEAQ (reference sequence). Trimming took 4 bases from V and 3 from J, leaving 13 bases between them. The CDR3 has 14 amino acids. The CDR3: CASSSRSHGYEQYF. Here the CDR3 DNA reads TGTGCCAGCAGCTCCCGAAGTCACGGCTACGAGCAGTACTTC.

The chain is built from TRBV28 and TRBJ1-2, with TRBD1 identical over 9 bases. Germline V lookup: CDR1 MDHEN, CDR2 SYDVKM. This CDR3 has 14 amino acids. J gave up 6 bases and V 5 bases, and 7 bases lay outside the gene matches. The chain's CDR3 is CASSKRDRVNGYTF. In nucleotides, the CDR3 is TGTGCCAGCAGTAAACGGGACAGGGTCAATGGCTACACCTTC.

CDR3 in DNA: TGTGCCAGCAAAAGGTCAGCGGGGGCCGAAGAGACCCAGTACTTC. As protein: CASKRSAGAEETQYF. The chain recombines TRBV6-5 with TRBJ2-5; the match to TRBD2 covers 8 bases. The CDR3 runs 15 residues. V shed 7 bases and J 3 bases; nucleotides not matched to a gene: 10. CDR1 is MNHEY and CDR2 is SVGAGI in the germline V gene.

About this clone itself: Different DNA sequences within this sample yield the same CDR3. The chain links TRBV9 to TRBJ1-2; TRBD1 agrees at 9 bases. The CDR3 consists of 14 residues. Germline assignment: CDR1 SGDLS and CDR2 YYNGEE. Germline trimming cut 0 bases from V and 4 bases from J; bases unmatched to any gene: 1. CDR3 protein: CASSVGTGVYGYTF. DNA of the CDR3: TGTGCCAGCAGCGTAGGGACAGGGGTCTATGGCTACACCTTC.

This clone came up a few times. The gene calls are TRBV5-1 and TRBJ2-3; 7 positions match TRBD1. There are 15 residues in the CDR3. The trim removed 4 bases at V and 5 bases at J, leaving 10 bases unmatched. Looked up from germline, CDR1 is SGHRS and CDR2 is YFSETQ. Written as DNA, the CDR3 is TGCGCCAGCAGCGCCGGGACAGTAAAGGGAGATACGCAGTATTTT. Translated: CASSAGTVKGDTQYF.

The chain is built from TRBV29-1 and TRBJ2-2; the D is unclear. Trimming removed 0 bases at V and 7 bases at J, with 9 bases between. The length of the CDR3 is 13 residues. Germline V gene sequence: CDR1 SQVTM, CDR2 ANQGSEA. The CDR3: CSVEESGYGELFF. DNA of the CDR3: TGCAGCGTTGAAGAATCCGGGTACGGGGAGCTGTTTTTT.

This chain connects TRBV29-1 to TRBJ2-5; no clear D gene. Looked up from germline, CDR1 is SQVTM and CDR2 is ANQGSEA. V gave up 3 bases and J gave up 5 bases, with 13 bases separating them. This CDR3 comprises 13 residues. The CDR3 is CSVDDPARETQYF. The CDR3 DNA follows: TGCAGCGTTGATGACCCCGCGCGGGAGACCCAGTACTTC.

As for this clone: One junction end disagrees with the germline gene, perhaps due to a read error. V is TRBV7-9 and J is TRBJ1-2; tentatively, D is TRBD1 (5 bases). This CDR3 is built from 15 residues. The germline V gene encodes CDR1 SEHNR and CDR2 FQNEAQ (reference sequence). CDR3 nucleotides: TGTACCAGCAGCTCACTAAGGGGAGGGGCCTATGGCTACACCTTC. Amino acid sequence: CTSSSLRGGAYGYTF.

The chain couples TRBV2 to TRBJ1-1, with 8 bases fitting TRBD1. The CDR3 spans 13 residues. CDR1 and CDR2 (germline): SNHLY, FYNNEI. After removal of 9 bases from V and 2 bases from J, the junction contained 5 bases not matched to a gene. This CDR3 reads CASFGQGNTEAFF. The CDR3 region has the DNA TGTGCCAGTTTCGGACAGGGAAACACTGAAGCTTTCTTT.

This clone was seen more than once but under ten times. The chain joins TRBV30 to TRBJ1-2; no firm D call. The CDR3 covers 14 residues. Per germline, CDR1 GTSNPN and CDR2 SVGIG (reference sequence). Deletions cut 0 bases from V and 4 bases from J, with 12 bases between. DNA for the CDR3: TGTGCCTGGAGTGTACTGGGAGATAGCTATGGCTACACCTTC. Residues: CAWSVLGDSYGYTF.

The chain joins TRBV29-1 to TRBJ1-1; D may be TRBD1 (6 bases). V was shortened by 3 bases and J by 6 bases, with 14 bases between the two germline ends. This CDR3 spans 13 amino acids. The V gene's germline CDR1 is SQVTM and CDR2 ANQGSEA. The CDR3 spells CSVEETGSAEAFF. The CDR3 region has the DNA TGCAGCGTTGAGGAGACAGGTAGCGCTGAAGCTTTCTTT.

The rearrangement uses TRBV28 and TRBJ2-1; 7 positions match TRBD1. CDR3 length equals 16 residues. Germline values: CDR1 MDHEN, CDR2 SYDVKM. Trimming took 2 bases from V and 3 from J; bases not matched to a gene: 7. For the CDR3, the DNA is TGTGCCAGCAGTTTAAGGGAGACAGGGTTCTACAATGAGCAGTTCTTC. Translating gives CASSLRETGFYNEQFF.

V is TRBV6-5 and J is TRBJ1-6; possibly TRBD1 for D (6 bases). V gave up 0 bases and J gave up 10 bases, with 16 bases separating them. The V gene's germline CDR1 is MNHEY and CDR2 SVGAGI. This CDR3 comprises 16 residues. The chain's CDR3 is CASSYSGVGGGSPLHF. The CDR3 coding sequence is TGTGCCAGCAGTTACTCGGGTGTAGGGGGTGGCTCACCCCTCCACTTT.

This clone appeared a single time. The chain has TRBV6-1 and TRBJ2-1; D is ambiguous. CDR3 length: 13 residues. V dropped 3 bases and J dropped 6 bases, with 9 bases sitting between them. Germline-derived CDR1 and CDR2 are MNHNS and SASEGT. Written as DNA, the CDR3 is TGTGCCAGCAGTGACCTGCAGGTCAATGAGCAGTTCTTC. It codes for CASSDLQVNEQFF.

This clone occurred once. The chain carries TRBV7-8 and TRBJ2-2, with 7 bases lining up with TRBD2. CDR1 and CDR2 (germline): SGHVS, FQNEAQ. The length of the CDR3 is 16 residues. V was clipped by 1 base and J by 5 bases; unmatched bases: 7. Here the CDR3 reads CASSLVQRDWTGELFF. CDR3 DNA: TGTGCCAGCAGCTTAGTCCAGCGGGATTGGACCGGGGAGCTGTTTTTT.

This clone showed up just a few times. A read error may produce the germline difference seen at one junction end. The chain links TRBV9 to TRBJ2-7; D might be TRBD2 (5 bases). Germline V lookup: CDR1 SGDLS, CDR2 YYNGEE. The CDR3 contains 12 residues. In nucleotides, the CDR3 is TGTGCCAGCAGCGTCGGATCCGGGGAGCCGTACTTC. Protein product: CASSVGSGEPYF.

The chain has TRBV3-1 (or the pseudogene TRBV3-2) and TRBJ2-1; D call uncertain. Germline values: CDR1 LGHDT, CDR2 YNNKEL (reference sequence). CDR3 length: 12 residues. V was clipped by 1 base and J by 10 bases, with 8 bases between them. CDR3 amino acids: CASSQVWREQFF. CDR3 DNA sequence: TGTGCCAGCAGCCAAGTCTGGCGGGAGCAGTTCTTC.

The chain joins TRBV19 to TRBJ1-2, with D perhaps matching TRBD1 (6 bases). V was trimmed by 4 bases and J by 4 bases, leaving 16 bases between them. CDR1 and CDR2 (germline): LNHDA, SQIVND (reference sequence). The CDR3 runs to 15 residues. The CDR3 DNA follows: TGTGCCAGTAGTACCCGACAGGCCACCCTCTATGGCTACACCTTC. Translation: CASSTRQATLYGYTF. The full variable domain, in which reference TRBV19 and TRBJ1-2 provide the parts outside the CDR3, is DGGITQSPKYLFRKEGQNVTLSCEQNLNHDAMYWYRQDPGQGLRLIYYSQIVNDFQKGDIAEGYSVSREKKESFPLTVTSAQKNPTAFYLCASSTRQATLYGYTFGSGTRLTVV.

The chain couples TRBV6-5 to TRBJ1-1, with D perhaps matching TRBD1 (6 bases). The ends were cut back, 5 bases at V and 5 bases at J, with 12 bases in the middle. The CDR3 totals 13 residues. Per germline, CDR1 MNHEY and CDR2 SVGAGI. CDR3 in amino acids: CASSRRGGTEAFF. The CDR3 region has the DNA TGTGCCAGCAGTCGCAGGGGTGGGACTGAAGCTTTCTTT.

This clone ranks as medium-sized. The chain is built from TRBV5-6 and TRBJ1-2, with 12 bases lining up with TRBD1. Germline V lookup: CDR1 SGHDT, CDR2 YYEEEE. The V and J ends lost 0 bases and 6 bases, in that order; junction bases with no gene match: 12. There are 18 residues in the CDR3. The CDR3 sequence: CASSLAYHRDRGPDGYTF. In DNA, the CDR3 is TGTGCCAGCAGCTTGGCATACCACCGGGACAGGGGGCCGGATGGCTACACCTTC.

The V and J genes are TRBV4-3 and TRBJ2-1, with a weak D call TRBD2 (6 bases). From germline, CDR1 is LGHNA and CDR2 YSLEER. V was trimmed by 0 bases and J by 1 base, leaving 10 bases between them. This CDR3 spans 16 amino acids. DNA for the CDR3: TGCGCCAGCAGCCAAGAGGCGGGGCTGTCCTACAATGAGCAGTTCTTC. Its translation: CASSQEAGLSYNEQFF.

This sequence joins TRBV7-9 and TRBJ2-7; 9 bases line up with TRBD2. CDR3 length equals 14 residues. The V gene's germline CDR1 is SEHNR and CDR2 FQNEAQ (reference sequence). V trimming: 5 bases; J trimming: 2 bases; junction bases outside the gene matches: 4. For the CDR3, the DNA is TGTGCCAGCAGCCTTAGCGGGGGAGCCTACGAGCAGTACTTC. This translates into CASSLSGGAYEQYF.

The V call is TRBV2, the J call TRBJ1-3; 7 bases agree with TRBD1. This CDR3 contains 13 residues. The V gene's germline CDR1 is SNHLY and CDR2 FYNNEI. Losses at the gene ends were 4 bases for V and 7 bases for J; bases not matched to a gene: 4. The CDR3 DNA follows: TGTGCCAGCAGTGTACAGGGGTCGAACACCATATATTTT. Its translation is CASSVQGSNTIYF. Combining the CDR3 with reference TRBV2 and TRBJ1-3 gives the whole variable domain EPEVTQTPSHQVTQMGQEVILRCVPISNHLYFYWYRQILGQKVEFLVSFYNNEISEKSEIFDDQFSVERPDGSNFTLKIRSTKLEDSAMYFCASSVQGSNTIYFGEGSWLTVV.

This CDR3 is CASSFRGFGGYTF. CDR3 DNA: TGTGCCAGCAGTTTTAGGGGGTTCGGTGGCTACACCTTC. The chain employs TRBV28 and TRBJ1-2, with D possibly matching TRBD1 (6 bases). The CDR3 loop spans 13 amino acids. Looked up from germline, CDR1 is MDHEN and CDR2 is SYDVKM. V was pared by 3 bases and J by 7 bases, with 12 bases between.